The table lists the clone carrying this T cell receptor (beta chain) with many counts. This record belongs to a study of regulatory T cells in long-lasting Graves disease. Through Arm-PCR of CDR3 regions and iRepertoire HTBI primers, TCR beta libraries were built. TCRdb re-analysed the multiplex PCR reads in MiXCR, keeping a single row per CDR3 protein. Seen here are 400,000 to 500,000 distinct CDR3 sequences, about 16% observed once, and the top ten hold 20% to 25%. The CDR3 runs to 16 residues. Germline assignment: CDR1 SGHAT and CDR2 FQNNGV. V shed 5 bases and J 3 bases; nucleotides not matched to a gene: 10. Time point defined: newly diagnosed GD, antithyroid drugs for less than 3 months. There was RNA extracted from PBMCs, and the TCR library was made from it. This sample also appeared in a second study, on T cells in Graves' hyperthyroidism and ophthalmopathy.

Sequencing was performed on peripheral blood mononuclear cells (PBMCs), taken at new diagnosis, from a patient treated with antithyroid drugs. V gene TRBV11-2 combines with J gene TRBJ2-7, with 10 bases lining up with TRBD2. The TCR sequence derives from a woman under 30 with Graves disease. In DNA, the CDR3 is TGTGCCAGCAGCCCCCGGACTAGCGGACCTAACTACGAGCAGTACTTC. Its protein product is CASSPRTSGPNYEQYF. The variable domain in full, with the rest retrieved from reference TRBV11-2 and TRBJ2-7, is EAGVAQSPRYKIIEKRQSVAFWCNPISGHATLYWYQQILGQGPKLLIQFQNNGVVDDSQLPKDRFSAERLKGVDSTLKIQPAKLEDSAVYLCASSPRTSGPNYEQYFGPGTRLTVT.